What follows describes a single T cell receptor beta chain. This specimen comes from a study of blood T cell repertoires in COVID-19. The CDR3 is made up of 14 amino acids. V was trimmed by 7 bases and J by 7 bases, leaving 14 bases between them. Per germline, CDR1 MRHNA and CDR2 SNTAGT. This table comes from immunoSEQ multiplex PCR, and its TCRdb copy is limited to in-frame clones, with some not included. The sample holds about 54,000 clones, over 70% seen once. Sequencing was done on a sample of peripheral blood. This clonotype was sampled from a human donor in a cohort sampled during active COVID-19. The V gene is TRBV6-4, the J gene TRBJ2-6; D possibly corresponds to TRBD2 (5 bases). This CDR3 reads CASKPDFDANVLTF. The CDR3 DNA sequence: TGTGCCAGCAAACCGGACTTTGATGCCAACGTCCTGACTTTC.